This T cell receptor (beta chain) is from a study of blood T cells in healthy people across ages. A second PCR of roughly 6 to 12 cycles used a sample-barcoded 5' primer and a J-beta primer mix. TCRdb re-derived calls from the 5' RACE reads in MiXCR, one entry per CDR3 protein. Of some 710,000 distinct CDR3 sequences listed, 35% to 60% are singletons. This CDR3 has 14 residues. Germline V lookup: CDR1 SGHAT, CDR2 FQNNGV. Concerning this clonotype itself: Sequence at one end of the junction differs from germline and may be a read error.

The clonotype comes from a man aged 80 or over in good health. Sequenced: blood. The chain links TRBV11-2 to TRBJ1-5; 7 bases are shared with TRBD1. The CDR3 nucleotides are TGTGCCAGCAGCTCGACAGGGTCGGGTCAGCCCAAGCATTTT. Translating gives CASSSTGSGQPKHF.